A single sample is the source of the 10 T cell receptor beta chains below, sequenced in a study of shared clonotypes between healthy human individuals. Libraries were prepared by immunoSEQ multiplex PCR; TCRdb keeps only in-frame clonotypes and omits some of them. This table has over a million clones, around 78% appearing once. Material: memory CD4+ T cells from PBMCs. Stated subset: CD45RA-negative fraction. These receptor sequences come from a man aged 18 to 35 in good health. Some clones in this sample may be carry-over from other donors' samples.

The rearrangement links TRBV9 to TRBJ2-7; D is undetermined. This CDR3 is built from 14 residues. Trimming removed 4 bases at V and 3 bases at J, with 14 bases between. The germline CDR1 and CDR2 sequences are SGDLS and YYNGEE. The CDR3 coding sequence is TGTGCCAGCAGCCCGTACGCGACAAGCTACGAGCAGTACTTC. Residues: CASSPYATSYEQYF.

The gene calls are TRBV6-1 and TRBJ1-1, with 10 positions matching TRBD1. V lost 4 bases to trimming and J lost 13 bases; unmatched junction nucleotides: 9. The germline V gene has CDR1 MNHNS and CDR2 SASEGT. The CDR3 runs 13 residues. The DNA for the CDR3 is TGTGCCAGCAGTGCCGACAGGGGGCGCGGACTTTTCTTT. It is translated as CASSADRGRGLFF.

The chain couples TRBV28 to TRBJ2-5, with D perhaps matching TRBD2 (5 bases). This CDR3 contains 15 residues. CDR1 and CDR2 from the germline V gene are MDHEN and SYDVKM. V gave up 4 bases and J gave up 5 bases, with 17 bases separating them. CDR3 sequence: CASSSRTRGWETQYF. The CDR3 DNA reads as TGTGCCAGCAGTTCAAGGACCCGGGGATGGGAGACCCAGTACTTC.

This clone appeared a few times. The chain recombines TRBV28 with TRBJ1-2; 7 nucleotides agree with TRBD1. The CDR3 spans 13 residues. The germline CDR1 and CDR2 sequences are MDHEN and SYDVKM. The trim removed 5 bases at V and 4 bases at J, leaving 4 bases unmatched. The CDR3 DNA reads as TGTGCCAGCAGTAGGGGACAGACCTATGGCTACACCTTC. Amino acid sequence: CASSRGQTYGYTF.

J is TRBJ2-2 and V is TRBV5-1, with 9 bases matching TRBD1. V shed 4 bases and J 4 bases; nucleotides not matched to a gene: 5. Germline CDR1 reads SGHRS; CDR2 reads YFSETQ. CDR3 size: 15 residues. CDR3 loop: CASSTGQGFTGELFF. The CDR3 nucleotides read TGCGCCAGCAGCACGGGACAGGGTTTCACCGGGGAGCTGTTTTTT. Combining the CDR3 with reference TRBV5-1 and TRBJ2-2 gives the whole variable domain KAGVTQTPRYLIKTRGQQVTLSCSPISGHRSVSWYQQTPGQGLQFLFEYFSETQRNKGNFPGRFSGRQFSNSRSEMNVSTLELGDSALYLCASSTGQGFTGELFFGEGSRLTVL.

This clone has just a few counts. This chain connects TRBV7-7 to TRBJ2-5; TRBD1 might be the D (5 bases). V lost 2 bases to trimming and J lost 5 bases, with 12 bases between them. Germline V gene lookup returns CDR1 SSHAT and CDR2 FNYEAQ (reference sequence). The CDR3 extends over 14 amino acids. CDR3 sequence reads: CASSLMTVGETQYF. CDR3 coding DNA: TGTGCCAGCAGCTTAATGACAGTGGGGGAGACCCAGTACTTC.

A few counts support this clone. Other nucleotide sequences in the sample specify the same CDR3. This sequence joins TRBV4-3 and TRBJ2-1; D is perhaps TRBD2 (5 bases). Trimming took off 0 bases at V and 10 bases at J, with 10 bases between the two ends. The germline V gene has CDR1 LGHNA and CDR2 YSLEER. The CDR3 totals 13 residues. CDR3 amino acids: CASSQDWGVEQFF. CDR3 nucleotides: TGCGCCAGCAGCCAAGACTGGGGAGTGGAGCAGTTCTTC.

The chain is built from TRBV29-1 and TRBJ1-1, with D unclear. The germline V and J ends were trimmed by 7 bases and 4 bases, with 7 bases remaining between them. The length of the CDR3 is 10 residues. The V gene's germline CDR1 is SQVTM and CDR2 ANQGSEA. The DNA of the CDR3 is TGCAGCGCCGCGTTCACTGAAGCTTTCTTT. Amino acid sequence: CSAAFTEAFF.

V usage is TRBV2 and J usage is TRBJ2-1; TRBD1 matches 8 bases. V was pared by 8 bases and J by 7 bases, with 7 bases of the junction left unmatched. CDR3 length: 13 residues. Germline lookup yields CDR1 SNHLY and CDR2 FYNNEI. As DNA, the CDR3 is TGTGCCAGCGGCCAAGACAGGGGAAATGAGCAGTTCTTC. Encoded protein: CASGQDRGNEQFF. Complete variable domain (other parts from reference TRBV2 and TRBJ2-1): EPEVTQTPSHQVTQMGQEVILRCVPISNHLYFYWYRQILGQKVEFLVSFYNNEISEKSEIFDDQFSVERPDGSNFTLKIRSTKLEDSAMYFCASGQDRGNEQFFGPGTRLTVL.

This clone occurred a few times. The chain uses TRBV6-6 and TRBJ1-2; 8 nucleotides match TRBD1. CDR3 length equals 13 residues. Per the germline V gene, CDR1 is MNHNY and CDR2 is SVGAGI (reference sequence). With V trimmed by 6 bases and J by 5 bases, 5 bases remained unmatched. In nucleotides, the CDR3 is TGTGCCAGCAGCCCGGACAGGGTATATGGCTACACCTTC. This codes for CASSPDRVYGYTF.